The 18 T cell receptor beta chains given below trace back to one sample, sequenced in a study of blood T cell repertoires in COVID-19. Clones were sequenced by immunoSEQ multiplex PCR, and TCRdb holds only the in-frame ones, with some missing. The table lists fewer than 250,000 clones, approximately 80% of them singletons, with less than 20% in the top ten. Sequenced sample: peripheral blood. The source is a human donor in a cohort sampled during active COVID-19.

The chain employs TRBV5-1 and TRBJ2-7, with D possibly TRBD1 on 5 matching bases. The CDR3 runs 15 residues. Trimming removed 5 bases at V and 0 bases at J, with 15 bases between. From germline, CDR1 is SGHRS and CDR2 YFSETQ. The CDR3 reads CASRRDSDSSYEQYV. The CDR3, as DNA: TGCGCCAGCAGACGTGACAGTGATTCCTCCTACGAGCAGTACGTC.

The chain has TRBV6-1 and TRBJ1-1, with a tentative D call TRBD1 (5 bases). This CDR3 contains 15 residues. Trimming removed 3 bases from V and 0 bases from J, with 11 bases in between. Germline CDR1 and CDR2: MNHNS and SASEGT. The CDR3 coding sequence is TGTGCCAGCAGTGAGGTCGGGGGGATGAACACTGAAGCTTTCTTT. Translating gives CASSEVGGMNTEAFF.

The gene calls are TRBV3-1 (or the pseudogene TRBV3-2) and TRBJ2-3; 9 nucleotides agree with TRBD1. Germline V CDR1 and CDR2: LGHDT, YNNKEL (reference sequence). This CDR3 has 14 amino acids. V lost 2 bases, J lost 4 bases, and 1 base stayed unmatched. The CDR3 spells CASSQRTGADTQYF. DNA for the CDR3: TGTGCCAGCAGCCAAAGGACAGGGGCAGATACGCAGTATTTT.

This clone appeared a single time. The rearrangement joins TRBV30 to TRBJ2-5; 12 bases agree with TRBD2. Trimming removed 0 bases from V and 5 bases from J; junction bases left unmatched: 4. Germline V CDR1 and CDR2: GTSNPN, SVGIG (reference sequence). The CDR3 loop spans 15 amino acids. The CDR3 here is CAWSVQGLAGETQYF. The DNA for the CDR3 is TGTGCCTGGAGTGTACAAGGACTAGCGGGGGAGACCCAGTACTTC.

The chain joins TRBV27 to TRBJ2-5; perhaps TRBD2 as D (5 bases). Per germline, CDR1 MNHEY and CDR2 SMNVEV (reference sequence). The CDR3 runs to 15 residues. Trimming took off 6 bases at V and 2 bases at J, with 16 bases between the two ends. This chain's CDR3 is CASRIRVASQETQYF. As DNA, the CDR3 is TGTGCCAGCAGAATCCGGGTAGCGTCTCAAGAGACCCAGTACTTC.

The chain has TRBV7-3 and TRBJ1-1, with TRBD1 as a possible D gene (5 bases). The CDR3 spans 14 residues. The V and J ends lost 2 bases and 2 bases respectively, with 9 bases between them. Germline CDR1 reads SGHTA; CDR2 reads FQGTGA. CDR3 amino acids: CASSLLGVNTEAFF. In DNA form, the CDR3 reads TGTGCCAGCAGCTTATTAGGGGTTAACACTGAAGCTTTCTTT.

The V and J genes are TRBV5-1 and TRBJ2-3; D uncertain. Germline lookup yields CDR1 SGHRS and CDR2 YFSETQ. The CDR3 runs 14 residues. The ends were cut back, 1 base at V and 4 bases at J, with 10 bases in the middle. CDR3 nucleotide sequence: TGCGCCAGCAGCTTGCGGAGTACCCCAGATACGCAGTATTTT. As protein: CASSLRSTPDTQYF.

The V gene is TRBV24-1, the J gene TRBJ2-5, with 9 nucleotides matching TRBD1. The J segment lost 2 bases and the V segment lost 4 bases, leaving 4 bases of the junction unmatched. Germline assignment: CDR1 KGHDR and CDR2 SFDVKD. CDR3 length equals 15 residues. CDR3 region: CATSDFGQGQETQYF. In DNA form, the CDR3 reads TGTGCCACCAGTGACTTCGGACAGGGGCAAGAGACCCAGTACTTC.

This clone was detected once. The chain employs TRBV10-2 and TRBJ2-1; 10 bases align to TRBD2. Germline values: CDR1 WSHSY, CDR2 SAAADI. CDR3 size: 16 residues. J gave up 3 bases and V 2 bases, and 4 bases lay outside the gene matches. Here the CDR3 DNA reads TGCGCCAGCAGTGAGACTAGCGGGGCCCTCTACAATGAGCAGTTCTTC. Encoded protein: CASSETSGALYNEQFF.

The chain links TRBV5-6 to TRBJ2-2; 12 bases are shared with TRBD2. The CDR3 has 17 residues. Germline V gives CDR1 SGHDT, CDR2 YYEEEE. V trimming: 0 bases; J trimming: 5 bases; junction bases outside the gene matches: 5. CDR3 sequence: CASSLGLAGVKTGELFF. The CDR3 coding sequence is TGTGCCAGCAGCTTGGGACTAGCGGGAGTAAAAACCGGGGAGCTGTTTTTT.

The chain employs TRBV2 and TRBJ1-2; 7 nucleotides line up with TRBD1. Germline CDR1 is SNHLY and CDR2 is FYNNEI. The CDR3 contains 14 residues. The V segment lost 4 bases and the J segment 7 bases; nucleotides outside the gene matches: 9. The CDR3 loop is CASSVVRQGSGYTF. CDR3 bases: TGTGCCAGCAGTGTGGTCCGACAGGGTAGTGGCTACACCTTC.

This chain joins TRBV4-1 and TRBJ2-5; tentatively, D is TRBD2 (7 bases). CDR1 is MGHRA, CDR2 YSYEKL, per germline. The CDR3 is made up of 15 amino acids. V was trimmed by 4 bases and J by 5 bases, leaving 17 bases between them. The CDR3 region is CASSRPGGAGETQYF. In DNA form, the CDR3 reads TGCGCCAGCAGCCGCCCTGGGGGGGCGGGTGAGACCCAGTACTTC.

This clone was observed a single time. The gene calls are TRBV7-8 and TRBJ1-1; D is undetermined. Looked up from germline, CDR1 is SGHVS and CDR2 is FQNEAQ. Between the trimmed V and J ends, which lost 5 bases and 1 base, there was a span of 11 bases. This CDR3 region has 14 residues. The CDR3 DNA reads TGTGCCAGCAGCCCCGAGTCCGAGAACACTGAAGCTTTCTTT. Translated, it gives CASSPESENTEAFF.

The genes are TRBV2 and TRBJ2-3, with D possibly TRBD1 on 6 matching bases. Germline V gene lookup returns CDR1 SNHLY and CDR2 FYNNEI. Trimming shortened V by 4 bases and J by 0 bases, and 8 bases separated the two germline ends. The CDR3 consists of 14 residues. CDR3 DNA sequence: TGTGCCAGCAGTGTGGGACATAGCACAGATACGCAGTATTTT. Its protein product is CASSVGHSTDTQYF.

V gene TRBV18 combines with J gene TRBJ1-5; D might be TRBD1 (5 bases). Germline V gene data show CDR1 as KGHSH and CDR2 as LQKENI. V was clipped by 5 bases and J by 0 bases, with 11 bases between them. The length of the CDR3 is 15 residues. CDR3 sequence (DNA): TGTGCCAGCTCATTAGGACATATTAGCAATCAGCCCCAGCATTTT. It translates to CASSLGHISNQPQHF.

V gene TRBV29-1 combines with J gene TRBJ2-1, with 10 bases lining up with TRBD2. CDR3 length: 13 residues. V shed 2 bases and J 7 bases; nucleotides not matched to a gene: 2. Germline lookup yields CDR1 SQVTM and CDR2 ANQGSEA. This CDR3 reads CSVEPSGSNEQFF. DNA of the CDR3: TGCAGCGTTGAACCTAGCGGGAGTAATGAGCAGTTCTTC.

This clone showed up just once. This chain connects TRBV18 to TRBJ1-3; D ambiguous. This CDR3 comprises 11 residues. V shed 2 bases and J shed 7 bases, with 3 bases lying between them. Germline V gene lookup returns CDR1 KGHSH and CDR2 LQKENI. CDR3 in amino acids: CASSPENTIYF. DNA for the CDR3: TGTGCCAGCTCACCAGAGAACACCATATATTTT.

There are a few counts of this clone. V gene TRBV6-5 combines with J gene TRBJ1-6; tentative D call: TRBD1 (5 bases). Per germline, CDR1 MNHEY and CDR2 SVGAGI. Trimming shortened V by 7 bases and J by 7 bases, and 11 bases separated the two germline ends. CDR3 size: 13 residues. The CDR3 DNA reads as TGTGCCAGCACTCAGGGATGGAATTCACCCCTCCACTTT. Its protein is CASTQGWNSPLHF.